This entry lists 26 T cell receptor beta chains sequenced from one sample in a study of regulatory T cells in long-lasting Graves disease. According to the study, TCR beta libraries were built with iRepertoire HTBI primers and CDR3-region Arm-PCR. TCRdb recomputed calls from the multiplex PCR reads with MiXCR, one row per CDR3 protein. Here the sample spans over 300,000 distinct CDR3 sequences, roughly a sixth being singletons. Noted time point: newly diagnosed GD, antithyroid drugs for less than 3 months. Making the TCR library involved RNA that had been extracted from PBMCs. The material sequenced was peripheral blood mononuclear cells (PBMCs), taken at new diagnosis, from a patient treated with antithyroid drugs. All receptors come from a female donor with Graves disease.

This clonotype came up a few times. The chain's CDR3 is CASSQDWTRSGNTIYF. CDR3 nucleotide sequence: TGTGCCAGCAGCCAAGATTGGACCAGATCCGGAAACACCATATATTTT. V is TRBV3-1 and J is TRBJ1-3, with D unclear. V was trimmed by 0 bases and J by 4 bases, leaving 13 bases between them. Germline V lookup: CDR1 LGHDT, CDR2 YNNKEL (reference sequence). This CDR3 spans 16 amino acids.

This clonotype was seen repeatedly, ten times or more. J is TRBJ2-7 and V is TRBV7-8; D perhaps matches TRBD1 (5 bases). Per germline, CDR1 SGHVS and CDR2 FQNEAQ. V lost 1 base and J lost 1, with 17 bases in between. The CDR3 sequence is 17 residues long. This CDR3 is CASSLGVIQGLSYEQYF. CDR3 DNA: TGTGCCAGCAGCTTAGGGGTGATTCAGGGTTTATCCTACGAGCAGTACTTC.

There are a few counts of this clonotype. The chain links TRBV19 to TRBJ2-3; D not resolved. Germline lookup yields CDR1 LNHDA and CDR2 SQIVND (reference sequence). With 6 bases removed from V and 1 base from J, the gap between germline ends came to 5 bases. CDR3 length equals 12 residues. CDR3 loop: CASSRRTDTQYF. The CDR3 DNA follows: TGTGCCAGTAGCCGGCGCACAGATACGCAGTATTTT. The full variable domain, with the rest looked up from reference TRBV19 and TRBJ2-3, is DGGITQSPKYLFRKEGQNVTLSCEQNLNHDAMYWYRQDPGQGLRLIYYSQIVNDFQKGDIAEGYSVSREKKESFPLTVTSAQKNPTAFYLCASSRRTDTQYFGPGTRLTVL.

The chain uses TRBV5-1 and TRBJ2-5, with unresolved D. CDR1 SGHRS and CDR2 YFSETQ come from the germline V gene. Trimming took off 6 bases at V and 1 base at J, with 16 bases between the two ends. The CDR3 extends over 15 amino acids. CDR3 in amino acids: CASTLRPSLQETQYF. CDR3 bases: TGCGCCAGCACCCTGAGGCCCAGCCTCCAAGAGACCCAGTACTTC.

This clonotype has a count of ten or more. The rearrangement uses TRBV27 and TRBJ2-1; no firm D call. Looked up from germline, CDR1 is MNHEY and CDR2 is SMNVEV (reference sequence). Trimming shortened V by 8 bases and J by 0 bases, and 17 bases separated the two germline ends. CDR3 length: 16 residues. CDR3 bases: TGTGCCAGCGGTACCTTGATGAGAAGCTCCTACAATGAGCAGTTCTTC. As protein: CASGTLMRSSYNEQFF.

With respect to this clonotype: A much larger clone differs by one base, so this may be a read error. This sequence joins TRBV15 and TRBJ1-2; no clear D. The CDR3 extends over 15 amino acids. Germline CDR1 and CDR2: LNHNV and YYDKDF (reference sequence). The CDR3 loop reads CATSSSGKGNYGHTF. The CDR3 nucleotides are TGTGCCACCAGCAGCTCGGGAAAGGGAAACTATGGCCACACCTTC.

At least ten counts were recorded for this clonotype. The V and J genes are TRBV7-8 and TRBJ2-7; D call uncertain. Germline-derived CDR1 and CDR2 are SGHVS and FQNEAQ. This CDR3 is 13 amino acids long. Trimming removed 4 bases from V and 2 bases from J, with 9 bases in between. The CDR3, as DNA: TGTGCCAGCAGCTCCAGACGGGCCTACGAGCAGTACTTC. It yields the protein CASSSRRAYEQYF.

This clonotype showed up many times. The chain links TRBV28 to TRBJ2-7; weak D call: TRBD1 (6 bases). Germline loops: CDR1 MDHEN, CDR2 SYDVKM. The CDR3 runs 15 residues. The V end was cut by 3 bases, the J end by 3 bases, with 15 bases between. For the CDR3, the DNA is TGTGCCAGCAGTTTCGTAACAGGGCCCGACTACGAGCAGTACTTC. Translated: CASSFVTGPDYEQYF. Drawing the rest from reference TRBV28 and TRBJ2-7, the complete variable domain is DVKVTQSSRYLVKRTGEKVFLECVQDMDHENMFWYRQDPGLGLRLIYFSYDVKMKEKGDIPEGYSVSREKKERFSLILESASTNQTSMYLCASSFVTGPDYEQYFGPGTRLTVT.

The chain is built from TRBV7-6 and TRBJ2-1, with TRBD1 matching over 9 bases. CDR3 length equals 15 residues. Unmatched junction bases numbered 9, after V lost 3 bases and J lost 9 bases. Germline V CDR1 and CDR2: SGHVS, FNYEAQ. In nucleotides, the CDR3 is TGTGCCAGCAGCTTTAGGACAGGGGATATGGGTGAGCAGTTCTTC. Translated: CASSFRTGDMGEQFF.

The chain is built from TRBV19 and TRBJ1-1; D unresolved. The ends were cut back, 8 bases at V and 1 base at J, with 14 bases in the middle. The germline CDR1 and CDR2 sequences are LNHDA and SQIVND (reference sequence). CDR3 length equals 14 residues. The CDR3 DNA sequence: TGTGCCAGTGGTTTAGACCGGTGGAACACTGAAGCTTTCTTT. Its protein is CASGLDRWNTEAFF.

This clonotype was counted many times. The V and J genes are TRBV5-6 and TRBJ1-1, with TRBD1 identical over 7 bases. Germline V gene lookup returns CDR1 SGHDT and CDR2 YYEEEE. V dropped 2 bases and J dropped 6; count of bases not matched to a gene: 1. This CDR3 region has 12 residues. The CDR3 spells CASSFQGAEAFF. In nucleotides, the CDR3 is TGTGCCAGCAGCTTCCAGGGGGCTGAAGCTTTCTTT.

This clonotype was observed at least ten times. The J gene is TRBJ1-3, the V gene TRBV12-3 or TRBV12-4; D ambiguous. Trimming removed 2 bases from V and 0 bases from J, with 5 bases in between. CDR3 size: 14 residues. The CDR3 DNA follows: TGTGCCAGCAGTTTATCGGGCTCTGGAAACACCATATATTTT. This translates into CASSLSGSGNTIYF.

Ten or more counts support this clonotype. The chain links TRBV7-2 to TRBJ2-3; possibly TRBD1 for D (5 bases). The CDR3 has 13 amino acids. V dropped 6 bases and J dropped 5 bases, with 12 bases sitting between them. CDR1 SGHTA and CDR2 FQGNSA come from the germline V gene. The CDR3 region is CASRSQEIDTQYF. The CDR3 DNA reads as TGTGCCAGCAGATCACAGGAGATAGATACGCAGTATTTT.

The table lists this clonotype with many counts. The rearrangement joins TRBV6-1 to TRBJ2-3; D may be TRBD2 (6 bases). V was pared by 7 bases and J by 2 bases, with 13 bases between. CDR3 length: 14 amino acids. The germline gives CDR1 MNHNS, CDR2 SASEGT. Here the CDR3 DNA reads TGTGCCAGCACATCTGGACTAAACACAGATACGCAGTATTTT. Its translation: CASTSGLNTDTQYF.

This clonotype was found a few times. The chain uses TRBV4-1 and TRBJ2-5; no definite D call. The germline V gene encodes CDR1 MGHRA and CDR2 YSYEKL. V was trimmed by 1 base and J by 5 bases, leaving 8 bases between them. The CDR3 sequence is 13 residues long. In DNA, the CDR3 is TGCGCCAGCAGCCAAGTAGGTCTTGAGACCCAGTACTTC. Translated: CASSQVGLETQYF.

This clonotype came up many times. V usage is TRBV27 and J usage is TRBJ2-5, with D possibly being TRBD1 or TRBD2 (5 bases each). Germline CDR1 MNHEY, CDR2 SMNVEV (reference sequence). The V gene lost 5 bases and the J gene lost 2 bases, with 15 bases spanning the gap. The CDR3 totals 15 residues. In DNA, the CDR3 is TGTGCCAGCAGTCCTTCCGGGGCACAACAAGAGACCCAGTACTTC. Translated, it gives CASSPSGAQQETQYF.

This clonotype was found many times. This could be a read error, since a much larger clone is one nucleotide away. No conserved phenylalanine or tryptophan is present at the end of the CDR3, so a read error is the likely explanation. The chain carries TRBV20-1 and TRBJ2-3, with 9 bases identical to TRBD2. Germline V gene lookup returns CDR1 DFQATT and CDR2 SNEGSKA (reference sequence). The CDR3 is 15 residues long. Trimming removed 0 bases from V and 6 bases from J; junction bases left unmatched: 7. For the CDR3, the DNA is TGCAGTGCTAGAGATCCGGGGACTAGCTGGGATACGCAGTATTTA. Encoded protein: CSARDPGTSWDTQYL.

The chain's CDR3 is CAWGLAGGTDTQYF. Written as DNA, the CDR3 is TGTGCCTGGGGACTAGCGGGAGGTACAGATACGCAGTATTTT. The chain recombines TRBV30 with TRBJ2-3; 14 bases agree with TRBD2. Losses at the gene ends were 5 bases for V and 3 bases for J; bases not matched to a gene: 1. CDR3 size: 14 residues. Germline V CDR1 and CDR2: GTSNPN, SVGIG (reference sequence).

This clonotype was seen ten or more times. The rearrangement joins TRBV3-1 to TRBJ1-5; D possibly corresponds to TRBD1 (5 bases). V shed 0 bases and J shed 3 bases, with 15 bases lying between them. Germline-derived CDR1 and CDR2 are LGHDT and YNNKEL (reference sequence). The CDR3 consists of 17 residues. The CDR3 nucleotides are TGTGCCAGCAGCCAAGATTTCAGGGTCTCCCCCAATCAGCCCCAGCATTTT. Its protein is CASSQDFRVSPNQPQHF.

This clonotype was detected ten times or more. The chain joins TRBV7-9 to TRBJ2-7; 7 bases are shared with TRBD1. Germline assignment: CDR1 SEHNR and CDR2 FQNEAQ (reference sequence). The CDR3 consists of 14 residues. Trimming removed 2 bases from V and 7 bases from J; junction bases left unmatched: 8. This CDR3 reads CASSLIGGLSEQYF. The CDR3 DNA is TGTGCCAGCAGCTTAATAGGGGGCCTCAGTGAGCAGTACTTC.

This chain connects TRBV28 to TRBJ2-5, with 8 bases lining up with TRBD2. V shed 3 bases, J shed 4 bases, and the junction held 19 bases outside the gene matches. CDR3 length equals 19 residues. Per germline, CDR1 MDHEN and CDR2 SYDVKM. As DNA, the CDR3 is TGTGCCAGCAGTTTTCGGGAGGGCAGGGGTGCCTCTCAGGCAGAGACCCAGTACTTC. Translated: CASSFREGRGASQAETQYF.

In this sample, this clonotype turned up a few times. This rearrangement joins TRBV5-6 to TRBJ2-2, with 7 bases that match TRBD2. Germline V gives CDR1 SGHDT, CDR2 YYEEEE. Unmatched junction bases numbered 3, after V lost 4 bases and J lost 6 bases. CDR3 size: 13 residues. The CDR3 reads CASSRGLSGELFF. CDR3 sequence (DNA): TGTGCCAGCAGCCGGGGACTATCCGGGGAGCTGTTTTTT.

This clonotype was recorded many times. This chain connects TRBV11-2 to TRBJ2-1, with 7 nucleotides matching TRBD1. The CDR3 has 17 residues. CDR1 is SGHAT and CDR2 is FQNNGV in the germline V gene. J lost 2 bases, V lost 2 bases, and 9 bases had no gene match. The CDR3 nucleotides read TGTGCCAGCAGCTTAAATTGGCTGGGACAGCCCTACAATGAGCAGTTCTTC. Its protein is CASSLNWLGQPYNEQFF.

This clonotype was recorded many times. The genes are TRBV24-1 and TRBJ1-2, with unresolved D. Trimming cost V 3 bases and J 4 bases, with 14 bases left between them. The germline V gene encodes CDR1 KGHDR and CDR2 SFDVKD. This CDR3 comprises 15 residues. CDR3 DNA: TGTGCCACCAGTGATCCGGGCTCTGGGCTCTATGGCTACACCTTC. This codes for CATSDPGSGLYGYTF.

This clonotype was detected many times. A junction end diverges from the germline sequence, so it may reflect a read error. The chain has TRBV28 and TRBJ2-7; 11 bases are a match to TRBD2. The CDR3 totals 15 residues. Germline V gene data show CDR1 as MDHEN and CDR2 as SYDVKM. CDR3 sequence reads: CASSLLAGGAYEQYF. The DNA of the CDR3 is TGTGCCAGCAGCTTATTAGCGGGAGGGGCCTACGAGCAGTACTTC.

The sample holds many counts of this clonotype. This chain uses TRBV2 with TRBJ1-4; D gene uncertain. With 4 bases removed from V and 5 bases from J, the gap between germline ends came to 2 bases. The CDR3 is made up of 11 amino acids. Germline V CDR1 and CDR2: SNHLY, FYNNEI. CDR3 sequence: CASSGNEKLFF. Written as DNA, the CDR3 is TGTGCCAGCAGTGGGAATGAAAAACTGTTTTTT.